This TCR beta chain emerged from a study of Graves' ophthalmopathy and Graves' hyperthyroidism. This clonotype came up many times. CDR3 length: 13 amino acids. Trimming stripped 6 bases from V and 7 bases from J, with 18 bases between. CDR1 and CDR2 (germline): DFQATT, SNEGSKA (reference sequence). The sequenced template was RNA, covering the TCR beta CDR3 region. HTBI primers primed a first-round RT-PCR, and a second-round multiplex PCR followed. TCRdb reprocessed the multiplex PCR reads via MiXCR and lists one record per CDR3 protein. The sample has about 410,000 distinct CDR3 sequences, approximately 20% seen once; the top ten hold roughly 1.4%.

This clonotype was sampled from a young woman with Graves' ophthalmopathy. This rearrangement joins TRBV20-1 to TRBJ2-5; possibly TRBD1 or TRBD2 for D (6 bases each). The specimen sequenced was peripheral blood. This CDR3 is CSATPRGRGTQYF. The CDR3, as DNA: TGCAGTGCGACTCCCCGGGGGCGAGGGACCCAGTACTTC.